This TCR beta chain was captured in a study of regulatory T cells in long-lasting Graves disease. Study-wide context: Persistent cases took antithyroid drugs over 5 years and stayed TSH receptor antibody positive.

Germline CDR1 ENHRY, CDR2 SYGVKD. This CDR3 spans 16 amino acids. V dropped 5 bases and J dropped 5; count of bases not matched to a gene: 11. As regards this clonotype: With a far larger clone one base away, a read error is the likely cause.

Combining iRepertoire HTBI primers with Arm-PCR of CDR3 regions, the authors built TCR beta libraries. A single record per CDR3 protein comes from TCRdb applying MiXCR to the multiplex PCR reads. The sample shows a few hundred thousand distinct CDR3 sequences, approximately 23% of them seen only once. The time point: persistent/refractory GD, antithyroid drugs over 5 years with positive TRAb. From PBMCs, RNA was extracted and then used to make the TCR library. Diagnosis followed American Thyroid Association guidelines for Graves' disease. The receptor was isolated from a female donor with Graves disease. Material: peripheral blood mononuclear cells (PBMCs), obtained when the disease was refractory, from a patient treated with antithyroid drugs. V gene TRBV10-3 combines with J gene TRBJ2-7; 11 bases map to TRBD2. The CDR3 here is CAISPSLAGARHEQYF. CDR3 in DNA: TGTGCCATCAGTCCCTCACTAGCGGGAGCGCGGCACGAGCAGTACTTC.